Listed here are 24 T cell receptor beta chains from one sample, sequenced in a study of beta chain features in type 1 diabetes. Study-wide points: When Type 1 diabetes patients were examined, their TCRB CDR3s proved moderately but significantly shorter in all four CD4+ subsets.

No antigen has been identified for these receptors. The investigators reverse transcribed all of the isolated RNA, so they sequenced expressed TCRB transcripts. The repertoire was sequenced with immunoSEQ multiplex PCR; TCRdb's copy has only in-frame clones and lacks some. Seen here are about 260,000 clones, approximately 25% observed once, and the top ten hold 0.012%. Specimen: naive CD4+ T cells from blood. The receptor source for this set is a woman in her twenties or thirties with type 1 diabetes.

The sample holds a few counts of this clone. This sequence joins TRBV29-1 and TRBJ2-3; the D is unclear. Per the germline V gene, CDR1 is SQVTM and CDR2 is ANQGSEA. The CDR3 length is 12 residues. The germline V and J ends were trimmed by 4 bases and 1 base, with 6 bases remaining between them. The CDR3 loop is CSVVPGTDTQYF. DNA of the CDR3: TGCAGCGTTGTCCCGGGCACAGATACGCAGTATTTT.

The table lists this clone with a few counts. The chain recombines TRBV9 with TRBJ2-1; possible D gene TRBD2, 5 bases. The CDR3 extends over 16 amino acids. V dropped 7 bases and J dropped 0 bases, with 17 bases sitting between them. CDR1 and CDR2 (germline): SGDLS, YYNGEE. The CDR3 sequence: CASALSASSSYNEQFF. In DNA, the CDR3 is TGTGCCAGCGCCCTTAGCGCTAGCAGCTCCTACAATGAGCAGTTCTTC.

V is TRBV18 and J is TRBJ2-2; D is possibly TRBD1 (6 bases). The CDR3 consists of 16 residues. Trimming took 6 bases from V and 0 from J, leaving 14 bases between them. The germline gives CDR1 KGHSH, CDR2 LQKENI. The CDR3 protein is CASSLQDSANTGELFF. The CDR3 coding sequence is TGTGCCAGCTCGCTGCAGGACAGCGCGAACACCGGGGAGCTGTTTTTT.

CDR3 sequence: CASSASASETQYF. The CDR3 nucleotides read TGTGCCAGCAGCGCAAGCGCGTCGGAGACCCAGTACTTC. The chain links TRBV2 to TRBJ2-5; D remains unclear. Trimming pared 6 bases from V and 5 bases from J, leaving 13 bases between. This CDR3 has 13 amino acids. Per the germline V gene, CDR1 is SNHLY and CDR2 is FYNNEI.

In this sample, this clone turned up a few times. J is TRBJ2-3 and V is TRBV14, with 15 bases aligning to TRBD2. V lost 2 bases and J lost 6; bases outside the gene matches: 9. The V gene's germline CDR1 is SGHDN and CDR2 FVKESK. The CDR3 totals 18 residues. CDR3 protein: CASSQFRGLAGGHDTQYF. In nucleotides, the CDR3 is TGTGCCAGCAGCCAATTCCGTGGACTAGCGGGAGGGCACGATACGCAGTATTTT.

This clone was counted a few times. The J gene is TRBJ2-7, the V gene TRBV20-1, with no clear D. Germline CDR1 reads DFQATT; CDR2 reads SNEGSKA (reference sequence). V was shortened by 8 bases and J by 1 base, with 9 bases between the two germline ends. CDR3 length equals 11 residues. CDR3 DNA sequence: TGCAGTACCGACGGGTCCTACGAGCAGTACTTC. Translation: CSTDGSYEQYF.

V usage is TRBV9 and J usage is TRBJ1-2, with 7 bases aligning to TRBD1. This CDR3 comprises 12 residues. The V gene's germline CDR1 is SGDLS and CDR2 YYNGEE. The junction had 1 base not matched to a gene; V was cut back by 0 bases and J by 8 bases. The CDR3 region is CASSVGTGGYTF. The CDR3 DNA sequence: TGTGCCAGCAGCGTAGGGACAGGCGGCTACACCTTC.

V is TRBV5-1 and J is TRBJ2-7; perhaps TRBD1 as D (5 bases). Germline values: CDR1 SGHRS, CDR2 YFSETQ. The CDR3 has 12 amino acids. Trimming stripped 0 bases from V and 6 bases from J, with 7 bases between. CDR3 sequence: CASSLGGAEQYF. The CDR3 DNA sequence: TGCGCCAGCAGCTTGGGGGGCGCCGAGCAGTACTTC.

The J gene is TRBJ1-2, the V gene TRBV4-1; no reliable D call. This CDR3 spans 12 amino acids. Germline lookup yields CDR1 MGHRA and CDR2 YSYEKL. Trimming removed 0 bases at V and 4 bases at J, with 3 bases between. The CDR3 region has the DNA TGCGCCAGCAGCCAAGATCGCTATGGCTACACCTTC. This gives the protein CASSQDRYGYTF.

A remark on this clone: An end of the junction differs from the germline gene, which may be a read error. This CDR3 reads CASSLAGGNQPQHF. The CDR3 DNA is TGTGCCAGCAGCCTTGCAGGGGGCAACCAGCCCCAGCATTTT. The chain uses TRBV5-4 and TRBJ1-5; 8 bases map to TRBD1. Germline V gene sequence: CDR1 SGHNT, CDR2 YYREEE (reference sequence). This CDR3 has 14 amino acids.

The chain has TRBV30 and TRBJ2-1; no firm D call. The CDR3 length is 10 residues. Germline assignment: CDR1 GTSNPN and CDR2 SVGIG (reference sequence). V shed 2 bases and J shed 9 bases, with 5 bases lying between them. This CDR3 reads CAWSRSEQFF. DNA of the CDR3: TGTGCCTGGAGTCGTTCTGAGCAGTTCTTC.

This clone came up a few times. The chain carries TRBV5-1 and TRBJ2-1; 7 nucleotides line up with TRBD2. The CDR3 has 16 amino acids. Unmatched junction bases numbered 13, after V lost 9 bases and J lost 1 base. In germline, CDR1 is SGHRS, CDR2 YFSETQ. The CDR3 DNA reads as TGCGCCACTCGCCCACTAGCGTCTACTTCCTACAATGAGCAGTTCTTC. This encodes CATRPLASTSYNEQFF. The variable domain in full, with the rest retrieved from reference TRBV5-1 and TRBJ2-1, is KAGVTQTPRYLIKTRGQQVTLSCSPISGHRSVSWYQQTPGQGLQFLFEYFSETQRNKGNFPGRFSGRQFSNSRSEMNVSTLELGDSALYLCATRPLASTSYNEQFFGPGTRLTVL.

The rearrangement links TRBV5-1 to TRBJ1-1; 10 positions agree with TRBD1. The trim removed 5 bases at V and 4 bases at J, leaving 2 bases unmatched. Germline V gene data show CDR1 as SGHRS and CDR2 as YFSETQ. The CDR3 consists of 13 residues. As DNA, the CDR3 is TGCGCCAGCAGTCGGACAGGGGGCACTGAAGCTTTCTTT. Amino acid sequence: CASSRTGGTEAFF.

The genes are TRBV30 and TRBJ2-2; D is perhaps TRBD2 (5 bases). Germline values: CDR1 GTSNPN, CDR2 SVGIG (reference sequence). V was shortened by 0 bases and J by 4 bases, with 6 bases between the two germline ends. The CDR3 is 13 residues long. CDR3 in amino acids: CAWSVLGTGELFF. The DNA of the CDR3 is TGTGCCTGGAGTGTACTAGGCACCGGGGAGCTGTTTTTT.

J is TRBJ2-3 and V is TRBV5-4; 8 bases map to TRBD1. CDR1 SGHNT and CDR2 YYREEE come from the germline V gene (reference sequence). The CDR3 length is 15 residues. V lost 4 bases and J lost 1; bases outside the gene matches: 5. CDR3 sequence: CASSPGGFGTDTQYF. CDR3 bases: TGTGCCAGCAGCCCAGGGGGCTTCGGCACAGATACGCAGTATTTT.

The V and J genes are TRBV7-3 and TRBJ2-3; tentative D call: TRBD2 (5 bases). This CDR3 has 15 residues. Trimming shortened V by 6 bases and J by 1 base, and 14 bases separated the two germline ends. Germline V gene lookup returns CDR1 SGHTA and CDR2 FQGTGA. This chain's CDR3 is CASSGSGVGTDTQYF. CDR3 in DNA: TGTGCCAGCAGTGGGTCCGGGGTTGGCACAGATACGCAGTATTTT.

This clone was detected only a few times. The chain employs TRBV29-1 and TRBJ1-1; D is undetermined. The germline V and J ends were trimmed by 7 bases and 0 bases, with 21 bases remaining between them. The CDR3 totals 16 residues. In germline, CDR1 is SQVTM, CDR2 ANQGSEA. DNA of the CDR3: TGCAGCGCTAAAATTGTCGGTCGGGGAATGAACACTGAAGCTTTCTTT. It specifies CSAKIVGRGMNTEAFF. The variable domain in full, completed from reference TRBV29-1 and TRBJ1-1, reads SAVISQKPSRDICQRGTSLTIQCQVDSQVTMMFWYRQQPGQSLTLIATANQGSEATYESGFVIDKFPISRPNLTFSTLTVSNMSPEDSSIYLCSAKIVGRGMNTEAFFGQGTRLTVV.

The chain is built from TRBV7-2 and TRBJ2-3; no clear D gene. Germline V lookup: CDR1 SGHTA, CDR2 FQGNSA. V lost 4 bases and J lost 2, with 10 bases in between. The CDR3 covers 14 residues. The CDR3 DNA reads TGTGCCAGCAGCTCCCAGACTTTCACAGATACGCAGTATTTT. Protein sequence: CASSSQTFTDTQYF.

This clone showed up just a few times. V is TRBV5-4 and J is TRBJ2-6, with 8 bases identical to TRBD1. J gave up 0 bases and V 4 bases, and 6 bases lay outside the gene matches. Germline-derived CDR1 and CDR2 are SGHNT and YYREEE (reference sequence). CDR3 size: 17 residues. The CDR3 DNA sequence: TGTGCCAGCAGCCTAAATACAGGGGGCTCTGGGGCCAACGTCCTGACTTTC. Translated: CASSLNTGGSGANVLTF.

V is TRBV2 and J is TRBJ1-2; 7 bases align to TRBD1. CDR1 is SNHLY, CDR2 FYNNEI, per germline. Germline trimming cut 0 bases from V and 5 bases from J; bases unmatched to any gene: 6. The length of the CDR3 is 15 residues. The CDR3, as DNA: TGTGCCAGCAGTGAAGCCGACAGGGCGGGGTATGGCTACACCTTC. Translated, it gives CASSEADRAGYGYTF. Full variable domain (outside the CDR3, taken from reference TRBV2 and TRBJ1-2): EPEVTQTPSHQVTQMGQEVILRCVPISNHLYFYWYRQILGQKVEFLVSFYNNEISEKSEIFDDQFSVERPDGSNFTLKIRSTKLEDSAMYFCASSEADRAGYGYTFGSGTRLTVV.

Worth noting for this clone: Different DNA sequences within this sample yield the same CDR3. J is TRBJ1-1 and V is TRBV29-1, with no clear D. Trimming removed 2 bases from V and 0 bases from J, with 7 bases in between. CDR3 length: 13 amino acids. Germline CDR1 SQVTM, CDR2 ANQGSEA. CDR3 coding DNA: TGCAGCGTTGAATCGGGGTTGAACACTGAAGCTTTCTTT. Its protein is CSVESGLNTEAFF.

This clone was seen a handful of times. This chain joins TRBV29-1 and TRBJ2-1; 7 nucleotides align to TRBD2. This CDR3 is built from 14 residues. The germline CDR1 and CDR2 sequences are SQVTM and ANQGSEA. Trimming cost V 3 bases and J 1 base; bases outside gene matches: 3. CDR3 sequence reads: CSVDGGGSYNEQFF. CDR3 in DNA: TGCAGCGTTGATGGGGGAGGGTCCTACAATGAGCAGTTCTTC.

This clone was detected once. This chain links TRBV11-3 with TRBJ2-1, with D possibly TRBD2 on 6 matching bases. V was cut by 5 bases and J by 7 bases, with 15 bases left in between. Germline values: CDR1 SGHNT, CDR2 YENEEA. The CDR3 length is 14 residues. CDR3 nucleotide sequence: TGTGCCAGCAGCCTCAGCGGGCTCTCTAATGAGCAGTTCTTC. Encoded protein: CASSLSGLSNEQFF.

This clone was seen a handful of times. V is TRBV7-6 and J is TRBJ2-7; TRBD2 might be the D (5 bases). The V end was cut by 5 bases, the J end by 0 bases, with 14 bases between. In germline, CDR1 is SGHVS, CDR2 FNYEAQ. The CDR3 is made up of 15 amino acids. CDR3 sequence reads: CASSESGLNSYEQYF. The DNA for the CDR3 is TGTGCCAGCAGCGAGAGTGGACTCAACTCCTACGAGCAGTACTTC.